The clone carrying this T cell receptor beta chain was found a few times. Its specificity is not known. The data stem from a study of blood T cells in healthy people across ages. Study-wide results and limits: In long-lived donors, naive CD4+ cell counts and diversity exceeded those of aged donors.

V was shortened by 5 bases and J by 6 bases, with 14 bases between the two germline ends. The CDR3 has 13 residues. Germline lookup yields CDR1 SNHLY and CDR2 FYNNEI. PBMCs were isolated at a quantity of at least 7 million per sample. The second PCR ran roughly 6 to 11 cycles with a sample-barcoded 5' primer and J-beta primers. Each TCR beta cDNA got a 12-nucleotide random molecular identifier. TCRdb redid the calling of the 5' RACE reads with MiXCR, one entry per CDR3 protein. The table lists around 2 million distinct CDR3 sequences, around 40% of them singletons. The rearrangement uses TRBV2 and TRBJ2-7, with D hard to call. The sequence derives from a human donor in good health. Input material: blood. DNA for the CDR3: TGTGCCAGCAGTTTGGACGGTCCCCTCGAGCAGTACTTC. This codes for CASSLDGPLEQYF.